One sample yielded the 14 T cell receptor beta chains listed below, sequenced in a study of cytomegalovirus exposure and HLA in healthy donors (dated 2017 in TCRdb). Preparation of the library involved the immunoSEQ multiplex PCR assay. A mixture of 60 forward primers for TCR Vbeta segments and 13 reverse primers for TCR Jbeta segments was used in the multiplex PCR. TCRdb stores this immuneACCESS table with in-frame sequences only. Part of the clones is absent; in the studies checked, under half of the shortfall reflects unresolved V genes, and no reason is known for the rest. In all, the sample holds 150,000 to 200,000 clones, and around 82% of those were seen once. The ten most abundant clones make up less than 15% of the sample. The material sequenced was PBMCs. The receptors here all came from a woman aged 50 to 65 in good health and CMV-seropositive.

The gene calls are TRBV4-1 and TRBJ1-2, with TRBD1 as a possible D gene (6 bases). The CDR3 loop spans 16 amino acids. CDR1 MGHRA and CDR2 YSYEKL come from the germline V gene. V lost 0 bases and J 1 base, leaving 12 bases between the germline ends. DNA for the CDR3: TGCGCCAGCAGCCAAGACGCGGACAGATTTAACTATGGCTACACCTTC. Protein sequence: CASSQDADRFNYGYTF.

This sequence joins TRBV7-9 and TRBJ1-3, with 7 bases fitting TRBD1. V shed 3 bases, J shed 2 bases, and the junction held 1 base outside the gene matches. Germline lookup yields CDR1 SEHNR and CDR2 FQNEAQ (reference sequence). The CDR3 runs 14 residues. The CDR3 DNA reads TGTGCCAGCAGCTTTCAGGGGGCTGGAAACACCATATATTTT. This codes for CASSFQGAGNTIYF.

The genes are TRBV7-3 and TRBJ2-5; D is possibly TRBD2 (6 bases). CDR3 length: 15 amino acids. Germline V gives CDR1 SGHTA, CDR2 FQGTGA. V was shortened by 2 bases and J by 4 bases, with 14 bases between the two germline ends. CDR3 nucleotides: TGTGCCAGCAGCTTAGAAGGACTAAGGGGAGAGACCCAGTACTTC. This sequence encodes CASSLEGLRGETQYF. Filled out from reference TRBV7-3 and TRBJ2-5, the complete variable domain reads GAGVSQTPSNKVTEKGKYVELRCDPISGHTALYWYRQSLGQGPEFLIYFQGTGAADDSGLPNDRFFAVRPEGSVSTLKIQRTERGDSAVYLCASSLEGLRGETQYFGPGTRLLVL.

V is TRBV7-2 and J is TRBJ2-1, with D unresolved. CDR1 and CDR2 from the germline V gene are SGHTA and FQGNSA. The V gene lost 2 bases and the J gene lost 6 bases, with 8 bases spanning the gap. CDR3 length: 13 residues. The CDR3 region has the DNA TGTGCCAGCAGCTTAATGATCGGCAATGAGCAGTTCTTC. It translates to CASSLMIGNEQFF.

The chain is built from TRBV5-1 and TRBJ1-4; possibly TRBD1 for D (6 bases). Trimming took 4 bases from V and 3 from J, leaving 10 bases between them. Germline assignment: CDR1 SGHRS and CDR2 YFSETQ. The CDR3 covers 14 residues. DNA of the CDR3: TGCGCCAGCAGCCGGACAGCTGCTAATGAAAAACTGTTTTTT. Translating gives CASSRTAANEKLFF.

The chain employs TRBV5-4 and TRBJ2-5, with 8 bases fitting TRBD2. Germline trimming cut 1 base from V and 5 bases from J; bases unmatched to any gene: 10. This CDR3 has 16 residues. CDR1 SGHNT and CDR2 YYREEE come from the germline V gene (reference sequence). In DNA, the CDR3 is TGTGCCAGCAGCTTGAGGAGCGGGGGCGGGGGGGAGACCCAGTACTTC. Its translation is CASSLRSGGGGETQYF.

This clone was observed a few times. This chain uses TRBV5-1 with TRBJ2-2; D unresolved. V was trimmed by 0 bases and J by 7 bases, leaving 4 bases between them. Germline-derived CDR1 and CDR2 are SGHRS and YFSETQ. The CDR3 spans 12 residues. The CDR3 region has the DNA TGCGCCAGCAGCTTGGATATCGGGGAGCTGTTTTTT. It is translated as CASSLDIGELFF. Drawing the rest from reference TRBV5-1 and TRBJ2-2, the complete variable domain is KAGVTQTPRYLIKTRGQQVTLSCSPISGHRSVSWYQQTPGQGLQFLFEYFSETQRNKGNFPGRFSGRQFSNSRSEMNVSTLELGDSALYLCASSLDIGELFFGEGSRLTVL.

The V gene is TRBV5-4, the J gene TRBJ2-7; TRBD2 agrees at 8 bases. The V gene's germline CDR1 is SGHNT and CDR2 YYREEE (reference sequence). The CDR3 runs to 15 residues. The V segment lost 6 bases and the J segment 0 bases; nucleotides outside the gene matches: 8. The CDR3 region has the DNA TGTGCCAGCACCCGTGGAGCGGGGGTCTCCTACGAGCAGTACTTC. Residues: CASTRGAGVSYEQYF.

The chain links TRBV27 to TRBJ1-1; D is unclear. The germline V and J ends were trimmed by 6 bases and 2 bases, with 13 bases remaining between them. The CDR3 has 14 amino acids. The germline gives CDR1 MNHEY, CDR2 SMNVEV (reference sequence). The CDR3 reads CASSLRGPNTEAFF. The CDR3 nucleotides are TGTGCCAGCAGCTTACGGGGTCCAAACACTGAAGCTTTCTTT.

The chain couples TRBV7-8 to TRBJ2-5, with a tentative D call TRBD2 (6 bases). The CDR3 extends over 15 amino acids. The V gene lost 5 bases and the J gene lost 2 bases, with 15 bases spanning the gap. CDR1 is SGHVS and CDR2 is FQNEAQ in the germline V gene. CDR3 loop: CASSHPDYWQETQYF. CDR3 DNA: TGTGCCAGCAGCCACCCGGACTATTGGCAAGAGACCCAGTACTTC.

The V and J genes are TRBV15 and TRBJ1-1, with D unclear. The CDR3 length is 15 residues. V gave up 8 bases and J gave up 5 bases, with 21 bases separating them. Germline V CDR1 and CDR2: LNHNV, YYDKDF (reference sequence). The DNA of the CDR3 is TGTGCCACCGTTGACCGGGGTCAGGATTGGACTGAAGCTTTCTTT. Protein sequence: CATVDRGQDWTEAFF.

The J gene is TRBJ2-7, the V gene TRBV6-1; D gene unclear. V was shortened by 1 base and J by 0 bases, with 13 bases between the two germline ends. The CDR3 spans 16 residues. Germline CDR1 reads MNHNS; CDR2 reads SASEGT. CDR3 sequence: CASSEESKRGSYEQYF. The CDR3 bases are TGTGCCAGCAGTGAAGAGTCGAAACGAGGCTCCTACGAGCAGTACTTC.

This clone appeared a single time. J is TRBJ2-2 and V is TRBV11-2; 9 positions match TRBD1. The CDR3 covers 15 residues. Per germline, CDR1 SGHAT and CDR2 FQNNGV. The V and J ends lost 4 bases and 5 bases, in that order; junction bases with no gene match: 5. The CDR3 here is CASSSGQGWTGELFF. The DNA for the CDR3 is TGTGCCAGCAGCTCGGGACAGGGCTGGACCGGGGAGCTGTTTTTT.

The chain combines TRBV5-6 with TRBJ1-1; TRBD1 might be the D (6 bases). Deletions cut 4 bases from V and 2 bases from J, with 12 bases between. The CDR3 has 14 amino acids. In germline, CDR1 is SGHDT, CDR2 YYEEEE. The CDR3 DNA is TGTGCCAGCAGCGTTGGACAGCCTAACACTGAAGCTTTCTTT. Translated, it gives CASSVGQPNTEAFF.